The clone carrying this T cell receptor (beta chain) has ten or more counts. This sample was taken from a study of T cells in Graves' hyperthyroidism and ophthalmopathy. Amplification targeted TCR beta CDR3 regions from RNA transcripts. TCR CDR3 underwent first-round RT-PCR with the HTBI primer set. Each CDR3 protein is one row after TCRdb ran MiXCR on the multiplex PCR reads. The table lists about 420,000 distinct CDR3 sequences, approximately 15% of them singletons. The junction had 3 bases not matched to a gene; V was cut back by 5 bases and J by 7 bases. Germline CDR1 and CDR2: SGHNT and YENEEA. CDR3 length: 13 residues.

V and J are TRBV11-3 and TRBJ2-1; 9 bases line up with TRBD1. This clonotype was sampled from a woman between 18 and 29 years old with Graves' hyperthyroidism. Sequences were obtained from blood. CDR3 amino acids: CASSPGQGNEQFF. CDR3 bases: TGTGCCAGCAGCCCGGGACAGGGAAATGAGCAGTTCTTC.